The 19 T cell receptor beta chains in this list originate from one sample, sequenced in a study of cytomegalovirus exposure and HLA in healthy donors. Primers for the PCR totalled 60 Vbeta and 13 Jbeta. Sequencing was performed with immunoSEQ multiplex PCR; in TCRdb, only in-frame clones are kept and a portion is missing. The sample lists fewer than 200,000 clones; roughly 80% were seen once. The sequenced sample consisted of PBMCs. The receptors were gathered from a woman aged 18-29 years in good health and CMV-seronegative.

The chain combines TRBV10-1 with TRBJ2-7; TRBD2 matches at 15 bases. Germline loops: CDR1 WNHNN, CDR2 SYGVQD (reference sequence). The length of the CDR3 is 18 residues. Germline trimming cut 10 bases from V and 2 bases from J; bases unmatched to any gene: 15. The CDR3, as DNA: TGCGCCACCCCGCCGGGACAGGGGACTAGCGGGAGGCCCTACGAGCAGTACTTC. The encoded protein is CATPPGQGTSGRPYEQYF.

The CDR3 region has the DNA TGTGCCAGCAGTCAGGAGACCCAGTACTTC. Translating gives CASSQETQYF. The V and J genes are TRBV28 and TRBJ2-5, with unresolved D. The CDR3 loop spans 10 amino acids. V was cut by 5 bases and J by 5 bases, with 3 bases left in between. Germline lookup yields CDR1 MDHEN and CDR2 SYDVKM.

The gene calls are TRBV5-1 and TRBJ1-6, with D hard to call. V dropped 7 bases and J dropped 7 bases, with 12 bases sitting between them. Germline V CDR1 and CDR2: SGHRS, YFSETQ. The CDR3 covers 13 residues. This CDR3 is CASGDGGNSPLHF. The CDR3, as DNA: TGCGCCAGCGGAGACGGTGGAAATTCACCCCTCCACTTT.

CDR3 coding DNA: TGTGCCAGCAGCCACAGACTAGCGGGAGCCACCGGGGAGCTGTTTTTT. Translated: CASSHRLAGATGELFF. The rearrangement joins TRBV7-9 to TRBJ2-2; TRBD2 matches at 12 bases. The CDR3 has 16 residues. Per germline, CDR1 SEHNR and CDR2 FQNEAQ (reference sequence). The V segment lost 5 bases and the J segment 4 bases; nucleotides outside the gene matches: 5.

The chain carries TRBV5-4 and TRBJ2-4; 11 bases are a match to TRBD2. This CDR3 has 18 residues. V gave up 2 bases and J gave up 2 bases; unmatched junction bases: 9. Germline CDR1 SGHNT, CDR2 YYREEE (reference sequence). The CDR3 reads CASSLFSGRGGTKNIQYF. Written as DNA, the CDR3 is TGTGCCAGCAGCTTATTTAGCGGGAGGGGAGGAACCAAAAACATTCAGTACTTC.

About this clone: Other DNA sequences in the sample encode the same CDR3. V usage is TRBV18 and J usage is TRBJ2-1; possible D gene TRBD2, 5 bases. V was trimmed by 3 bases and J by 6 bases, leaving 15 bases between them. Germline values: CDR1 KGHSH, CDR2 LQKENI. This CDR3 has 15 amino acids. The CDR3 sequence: CASSPPSSRGNEQFF. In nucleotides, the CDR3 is TGTGCCAGCTCACCTCCTAGCTCCCGTGGCAATGAGCAGTTCTTC. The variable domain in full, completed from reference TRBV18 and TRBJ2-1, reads NAGVMQNPRHLVRRRGQEARLRCSPMKGHSHVYWYRQLPEEGLKFMVYLQKENIIDESGMPKERFSAEFPKEGPSILRIQQVVRGDSAAYFCASSPPSSRGNEQFFGPGTRLTVL.

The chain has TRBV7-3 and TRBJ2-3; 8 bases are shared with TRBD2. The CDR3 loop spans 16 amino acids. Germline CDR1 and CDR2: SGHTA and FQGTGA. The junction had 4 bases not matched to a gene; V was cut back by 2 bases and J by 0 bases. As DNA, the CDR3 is TGTGCCAGCAGCTTAGCGTCGGGAGGGAGCACAGATACGCAGTATTTT. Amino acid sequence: CASSLASGGSTDTQYF.

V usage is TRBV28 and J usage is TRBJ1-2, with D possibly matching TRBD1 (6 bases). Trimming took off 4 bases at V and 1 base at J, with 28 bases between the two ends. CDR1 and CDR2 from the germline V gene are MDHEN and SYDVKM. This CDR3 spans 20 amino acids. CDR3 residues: CASSSPSVGQGFGFNYGYTF. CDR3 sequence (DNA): TGTGCCAGCAGTTCTCCCTCAGTGGGCCAGGGGTTCGGGTTTAACTATGGCTACACCTTC.

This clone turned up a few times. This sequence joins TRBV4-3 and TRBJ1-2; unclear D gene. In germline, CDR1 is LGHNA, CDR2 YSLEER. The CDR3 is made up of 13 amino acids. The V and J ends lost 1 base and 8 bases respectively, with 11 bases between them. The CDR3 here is CASSQGGRGGYTF. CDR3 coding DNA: TGCGCCAGCAGCCAAGGAGGGAGAGGAGGCTACACCTTC.

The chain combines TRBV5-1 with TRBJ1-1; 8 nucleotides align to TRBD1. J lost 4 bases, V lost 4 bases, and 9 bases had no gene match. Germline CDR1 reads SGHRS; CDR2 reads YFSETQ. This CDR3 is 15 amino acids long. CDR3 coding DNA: TGCGCCAGCAGCGCCTCAGGGGGCGCCGGCACTGAAGCTTTCTTT. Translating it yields CASSASGGAGTEAFF.

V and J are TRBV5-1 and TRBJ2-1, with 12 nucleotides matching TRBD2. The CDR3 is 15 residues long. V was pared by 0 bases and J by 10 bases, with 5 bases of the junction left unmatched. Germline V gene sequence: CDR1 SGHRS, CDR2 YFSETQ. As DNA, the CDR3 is TGCGCCAGCAGCTTGGGACTAGCGGGAGCCCGGGAGCAGTTCTTC. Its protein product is CASSLGLAGAREQFF.

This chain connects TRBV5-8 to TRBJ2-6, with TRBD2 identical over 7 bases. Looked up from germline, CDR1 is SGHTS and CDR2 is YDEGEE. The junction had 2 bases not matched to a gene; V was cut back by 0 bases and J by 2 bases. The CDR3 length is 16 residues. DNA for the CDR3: TGTGCCAGCAGCTTGGGGGCGGGGGCTGGGGCCAACGTCCTGACTTTC. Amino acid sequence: CASSLGAGAGANVLTF.

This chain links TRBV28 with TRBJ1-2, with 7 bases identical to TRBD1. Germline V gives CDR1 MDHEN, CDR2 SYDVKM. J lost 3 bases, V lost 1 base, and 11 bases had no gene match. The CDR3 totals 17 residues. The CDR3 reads CASSLSYRGSRYYGYTF. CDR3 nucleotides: TGTGCCAGCAGTTTATCGTACAGGGGCAGCCGTTACTATGGCTACACCTTC.

The CDR3 spells CASSSTNRGYQETQYF. The CDR3, as DNA: TGTGCCAGCAGTTCTACCAACAGGGGGTACCAAGAGACCCAGTACTTC. V gene TRBV27 combines with J gene TRBJ2-5, with TRBD1 matching 8 bases. The junction had 7 bases not matched to a gene; V was cut back by 4 bases and J by 0 bases. The CDR3 loop spans 16 amino acids. CDR1 and CDR2 from the germline V gene are MNHEY and SMNVEV (reference sequence).

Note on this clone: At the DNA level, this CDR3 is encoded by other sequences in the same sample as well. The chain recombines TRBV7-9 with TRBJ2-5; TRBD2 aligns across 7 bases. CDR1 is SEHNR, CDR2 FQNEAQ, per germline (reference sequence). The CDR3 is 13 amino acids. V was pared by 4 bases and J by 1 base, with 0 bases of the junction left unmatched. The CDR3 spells CASSSSGQETQYF. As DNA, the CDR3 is TGTGCCAGCAGCTCTAGCGGCCAAGAGACCCAGTACTTC.

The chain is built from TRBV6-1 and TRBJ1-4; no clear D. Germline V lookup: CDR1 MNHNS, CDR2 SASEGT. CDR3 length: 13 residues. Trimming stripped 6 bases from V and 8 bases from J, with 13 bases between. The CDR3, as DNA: TGTGCCAGCAGCGTACGGGGAGGGGAAAAACTGTTTTTT. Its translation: CASSVRGGEKLFF.

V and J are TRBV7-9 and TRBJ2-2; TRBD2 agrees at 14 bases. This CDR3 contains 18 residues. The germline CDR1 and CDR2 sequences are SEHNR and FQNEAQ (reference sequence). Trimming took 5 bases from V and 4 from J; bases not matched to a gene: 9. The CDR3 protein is CASSARLAGGPTTGELFF. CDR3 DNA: TGTGCCAGCAGCGCCCGACTAGCGGGAGGGCCGACCACCGGGGAGCTGTTTTTT. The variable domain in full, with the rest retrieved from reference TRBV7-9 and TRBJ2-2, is DTGVSQNPRHKITKRGQNVTFRCDPISEHNRLYWYRQTLGQGPEFLTYFQNEAQLEKSRLLSDRFSAERPKGSFSTLEIQRTEQGDSAMYLCASSARLAGGPTTGELFFGEGSRLTVL.

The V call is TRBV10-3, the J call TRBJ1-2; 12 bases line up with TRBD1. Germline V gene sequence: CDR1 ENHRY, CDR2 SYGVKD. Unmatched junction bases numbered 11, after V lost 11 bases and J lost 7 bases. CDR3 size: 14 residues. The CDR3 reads CASSGDRGRLGYTF. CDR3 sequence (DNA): TGTGCCTCCTCGGGGGACAGGGGGCGTCTTGGCTACACCTTC.

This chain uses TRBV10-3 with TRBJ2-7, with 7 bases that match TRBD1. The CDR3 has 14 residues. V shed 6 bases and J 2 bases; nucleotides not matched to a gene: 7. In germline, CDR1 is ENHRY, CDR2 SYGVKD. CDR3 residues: CAIRTGSLTYEQYF. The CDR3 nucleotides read TGTGCCATCAGGACAGGGTCCCTCACCTACGAGCAGTACTTC.